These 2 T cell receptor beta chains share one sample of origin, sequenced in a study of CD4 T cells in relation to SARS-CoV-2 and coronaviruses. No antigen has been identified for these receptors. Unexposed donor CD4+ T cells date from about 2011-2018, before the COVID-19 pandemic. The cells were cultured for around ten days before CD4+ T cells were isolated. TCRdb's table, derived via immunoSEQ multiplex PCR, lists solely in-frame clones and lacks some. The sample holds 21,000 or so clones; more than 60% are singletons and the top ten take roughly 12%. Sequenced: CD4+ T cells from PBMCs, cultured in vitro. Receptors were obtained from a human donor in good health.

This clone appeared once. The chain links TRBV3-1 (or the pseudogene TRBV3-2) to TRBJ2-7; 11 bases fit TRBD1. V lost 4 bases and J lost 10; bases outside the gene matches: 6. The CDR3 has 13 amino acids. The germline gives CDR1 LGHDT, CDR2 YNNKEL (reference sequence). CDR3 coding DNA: TGTGCCAGCAGCCTGAGGGACAGGGGGAATCAGTACTTC. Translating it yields CASSLRDRGNQYF.

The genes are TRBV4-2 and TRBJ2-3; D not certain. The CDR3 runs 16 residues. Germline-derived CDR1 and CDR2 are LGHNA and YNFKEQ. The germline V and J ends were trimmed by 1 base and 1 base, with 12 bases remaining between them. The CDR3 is CASSQGEGSGTDTQYF. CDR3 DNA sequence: TGTGCCAGCAGCCAAGGCGAAGGCAGCGGCACAGATACGCAGTATTTT.